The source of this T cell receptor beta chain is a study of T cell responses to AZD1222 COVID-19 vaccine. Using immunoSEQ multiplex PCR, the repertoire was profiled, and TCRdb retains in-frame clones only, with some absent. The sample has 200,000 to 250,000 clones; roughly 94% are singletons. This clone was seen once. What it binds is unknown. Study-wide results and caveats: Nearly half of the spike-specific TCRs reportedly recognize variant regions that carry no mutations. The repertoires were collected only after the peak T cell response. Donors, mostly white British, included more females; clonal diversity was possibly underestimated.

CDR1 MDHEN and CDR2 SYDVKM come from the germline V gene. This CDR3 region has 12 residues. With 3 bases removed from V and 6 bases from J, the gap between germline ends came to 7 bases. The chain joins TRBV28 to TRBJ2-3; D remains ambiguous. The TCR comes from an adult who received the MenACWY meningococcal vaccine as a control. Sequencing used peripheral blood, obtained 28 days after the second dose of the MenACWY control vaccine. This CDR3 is CASSFGADTQYF. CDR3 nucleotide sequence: TGTGCCAGCAGTTTTGGAGCGGATACGCAGTATTTT. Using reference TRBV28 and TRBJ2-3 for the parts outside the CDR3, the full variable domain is DVKVTQSSRYLVKRTGEKVFLECVQDMDHENMFWYRQDPGLGLRLIYFSYDVKMKEKGDIPEGYSVSREKKERFSLILESASTNQTSMYLCASSFGADTQYFGPGTRLTVL.